This T cell receptor (beta chain) was identified during a study of T cell responses to AZD1222 COVID-19 vaccine. Germline V lookup: CDR1 SGHRS, CDR2 YFSETQ. This CDR3 has 13 residues. Trimming took 4 bases from V and 0 from J, leaving 5 bases between them. Profiling relied on immunoSEQ multiplex PCR, and the TCRdb table lists in-frame clones only, not all of them. Seen here are 150,000 to 190,000 clones, more than 90% observed once, and the top ten hold more than 1.3%. The sample here was peripheral blood, taken 28 days after the second AZD1222 dose. J is TRBJ2-1 and V is TRBV5-1; D ambiguous. The TCR was taken from an adult who received the AZD1222 COVID-19 vaccine. The CDR3 nucleotides read TGCGCCAGCAGCCCCGACTCCTACAATGAGCAGTTCTTC. Its translation is CASSPDSYNEQFF.